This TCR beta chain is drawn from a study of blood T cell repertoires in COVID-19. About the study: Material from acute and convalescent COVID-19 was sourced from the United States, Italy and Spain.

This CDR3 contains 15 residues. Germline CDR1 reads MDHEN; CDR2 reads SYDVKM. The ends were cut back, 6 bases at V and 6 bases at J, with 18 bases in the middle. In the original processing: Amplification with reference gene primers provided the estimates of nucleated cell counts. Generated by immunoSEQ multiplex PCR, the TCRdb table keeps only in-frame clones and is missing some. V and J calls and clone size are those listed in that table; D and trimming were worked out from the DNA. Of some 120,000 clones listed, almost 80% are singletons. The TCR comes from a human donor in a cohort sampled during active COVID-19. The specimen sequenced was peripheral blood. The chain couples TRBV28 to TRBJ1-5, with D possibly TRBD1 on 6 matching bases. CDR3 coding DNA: TGTGCCAGCAGCATAGGGGGAGGGGATGGTCAGCCCCAGCATTTT. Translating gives CASSIGGGDGQPQHF. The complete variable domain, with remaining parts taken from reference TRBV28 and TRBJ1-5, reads DVKVTQSSRYLVKRTGEKVFLECVQDMDHENMFWYRQDPGLGLRLIYFSYDVKMKEKGDIPEGYSVSREKKERFSLILESASTNQTSMYLCASSIGGGDGQPQHFGDGTRLSIL.